The 17 T cell receptor beta chains presented below share a single source sample, sequenced in a study of T cell responses to AZD1222 COVID-19 vaccine. Method: immunoSEQ multiplex PCR; TCRdb's copy keeps in-frame clones and lacks some. In the table there are 130,000 to 150,000 clones, roughly 90% of which are singletons. The sample here was peripheral blood, taken on day 0 of AZD1222 vaccination. The source of these receptors is an adult in good health.

This clone has only one observation. The J gene is TRBJ2-3, the V gene TRBV28, with 7 bases matching TRBD2. There are 14 residues in the CDR3. V was clipped by 3 bases and J by 13 bases; unmatched bases: 13. Germline CDR1 is MDHEN and CDR2 is SYDVKM. CDR3 in DNA: TGTGCCAGCAGTTTCGGGGAGCGGGGACCCTCCGAGTATTTT. Translating it yields CASSFGERGPSEYF. Combining the CDR3 with reference TRBV28 and TRBJ2-3 gives the whole variable domain DVKVTQSSRYLVKRTGEKVFLECVQDMDHENMFWYRQDPGLGLRLIYFSYDVKMKEKGDIPEGYSVSREKKERFSLILESASTNQTSMYLCASSFGERGPSEYFGPGTRLTVL.

This clone was detected once. The chain employs TRBV7-8 and TRBJ1-1, with D possibly matching TRBD1 (6 bases). There are 12 residues in the CDR3. Trimming pared 5 bases from V and 7 bases from J, leaving 11 bases between. CDR1 is SGHVS and CDR2 is FQNEAQ in the germline V gene. This chain's CDR3 is CASSPTGLEAFF. In nucleotides, the CDR3 is TGTGCCAGCAGCCCGACAGGACTTGAAGCTTTCTTT.

V and J are TRBV6-5 and TRBJ2-7; D not resolved. The CDR3 runs 13 residues. The V end was cut by 2 bases, the J end by 1 base, with 6 bases between. Per germline, CDR1 MNHEY and CDR2 SVGAGI. The CDR3: CASSYTTSYEQYF. CDR3 sequence (DNA): TGTGCCAGCAGTTACACGACTTCCTACGAGCAGTACTTC.

The chain has TRBV29-1 and TRBJ2-1, with D tentatively TRBD2 (6 bases). Germline V lookup: CDR1 SQVTM, CDR2 ANQGSEA. This CDR3 comprises 14 residues. The V gene lost 4 bases and the J gene lost 1 base, with 11 bases spanning the gap. The CDR3 loop reads CSVAGEGSYNEQFF. DNA for the CDR3: TGCAGCGTTGCGGGAGAGGGTTCCTACAATGAGCAGTTCTTC.

The V and J genes are TRBV14 and TRBJ2-1, with D tentatively TRBD1 (6 bases). CDR1 and CDR2 (germline): SGHDN, FVKESK. This CDR3 contains 14 residues. Trimming took off 1 base at V and 6 bases at J, with 10 bases between the two ends. The CDR3 bases are TGTGCCAGCAGCCAAGGTTGGGGGCGCAATGAGCAGTTCTTC. It yields the protein CASSQGWGRNEQFF. The variable domain in full, completed from reference TRBV14 and TRBJ2-1, reads EAGVTQFPSHSVIEKGQTVTLRCDPISGHDNLYWYRRVMGKEIKFLLHFVKESKQDESGMPNNRFLAERTGGTYSTLKVQPAELEDSGVYFCASSQGWGRNEQFFGPGTRLTVL.

The rearrangement uses TRBV28 and TRBJ1-1; D is perhaps TRBD1 (5 bases). The germline gives CDR1 MDHEN, CDR2 SYDVKM. The CDR3 is 15 residues long. V was clipped by 1 base and J by 1 base, with 10 bases between them. CDR3 in DNA: TGTGCCAGCAGTTTATCTGGGGGGGGGAACACTGAAGCTTTCTTT. It translates to CASSLSGGGNTEAFF.

The rearrangement joins TRBV3-1 (or the pseudogene TRBV3-2) to TRBJ2-1; the D is unclear. With 1 base removed from V and 9 bases from J, the gap between germline ends came to 4 bases. CDR1 is LGHDT and CDR2 is YNNKEL in the germline V gene (reference sequence). CDR3 length: 11 amino acids. This chain's CDR3 is CASSQAGEQFF. CDR3 DNA sequence: TGTGCCAGCAGCCAAGCGGGTGAGCAGTTCTTC.

DNA for the CDR3: TGTGCCAGCAGTTACGGAGTCGCCAGGGACGAGACCCAGTACTTC. This translates into CASSYGVARDETQYF. The V gene is TRBV6-2 or TRBV6-3, the J gene TRBJ2-5; TRBD1 or TRBD2 may be the D gene (5 bases each). Germline V lookup: CDR1 MNHEY, CDR2 SVGEGT. The CDR3 sequence is 15 residues long. The V and J ends lost 2 bases and 5 bases respectively, with 15 bases between them.

This clone was recorded only once. V and J are TRBV4-1 and TRBJ1-5, with D uncertain. CDR1 MGHRA and CDR2 YSYEKL come from the germline V gene. This CDR3 is 13 amino acids long. Deletions cut 0 bases from V and 5 bases from J, with 5 bases between. CDR3 loop: CASSQEVYQPQHF. Here the CDR3 DNA reads TGCGCCAGCAGCCAAGAAGTGTATCAGCCCCAGCATTTT.

The gene calls are TRBV5-5 and TRBJ2-7; the D gene is possibly TRBD2 (5 bases). V lost 5 bases to trimming and J lost 2 bases, with 14 bases between them. The CDR3 has 14 amino acids. Per germline, CDR1 SGHKS and CDR2 YYEKEE (reference sequence). Here the CDR3 reads CASSFSSGAYEQYF. As DNA, the CDR3 is TGTGCCAGCAGTTTCTCCTCCGGGGCCTACGAGCAGTACTTC.

The chain uses TRBV19 and TRBJ1-5; D is unclear. Germline V gives CDR1 LNHDA, CDR2 SQIVND (reference sequence). The CDR3 runs 13 residues. V was trimmed by 8 bases and J by 0 bases, leaving 8 bases between them. CDR3 sequence reads: CASATVSNQPQHF. In DNA form, the CDR3 reads TGTGCCAGTGCTACAGTTAGCAATCAGCCCCAGCATTTT.

The V call is TRBV15, the J call TRBJ2-3; the match to TRBD2 covers 10 bases. CDR3 length equals 16 residues. Germline V lookup: CDR1 LNHNV, CDR2 YYDKDF (reference sequence). Germline trimming cut 1 base from V and 6 bases from J; bases unmatched to any gene: 7. CDR3 region: CATSRVTSGRWDTQYF. The CDR3 DNA is TGTGCCACCAGCAGAGTGACTAGCGGGCGGTGGGATACGCAGTATTTT.

The chain uses TRBV6-5 and TRBJ2-7, with D unresolved. Germline loops: CDR1 MNHEY, CDR2 SVGAGI. V lost 10 bases to trimming and J lost 1 base, with 8 bases between them. CDR3 length: 11 residues. DNA for the CDR3: TGTGCCACTAAAGGATCCTACGAGCAGTACTTC. It is translated as CATKGSYEQYF.

The rearrangement joins TRBV7-9 to TRBJ2-2, with D perhaps TRBD1 (6 bases). The germline V gene encodes CDR1 SEHNR and CDR2 FQNEAQ (reference sequence). V lost 8 bases, J lost 3 bases, and 10 bases lay in between. This CDR3 comprises 13 residues. The CDR3 here is CASGGTYTGELFF. The CDR3 nucleotides are TGTGCCAGCGGGGGCACTTACACCGGGGAGCTGTTTTTT.

The chain combines TRBV7-2 with TRBJ1-5; TRBD1 is a possible D gene (5 bases). CDR3 length: 17 amino acids. Per germline, CDR1 SGHTA and CDR2 FQGNSA. V lost 0 bases and J 0 bases, leaving 12 bases between the germline ends. DNA for the CDR3: TGTGCCAGCAGCTTAGCGGGGACGGGTCATAGCAATCAGCCCCAGCATTTT. It yields the protein CASSLAGTGHSNQPQHF.

This chain connects TRBV9 to TRBJ1-2; D unclear. V lost 0 bases, J lost 4 bases, and 10 bases lay in between. Germline V gives CDR1 SGDLS, CDR2 YYNGEE. The CDR3 has 14 residues. DNA of the CDR3: TGTGCCAGCAGCGTAGTCTCGACGGCCTATGGCTACACCTTC. The encoded protein is CASSVVSTAYGYTF.

This clone was recorded only once. V and J are TRBV6-5 and TRBJ1-1; D is unclear. Germline V gene lookup returns CDR1 MNHEY and CDR2 SVGAGI. This CDR3 spans 15 amino acids. The V end was cut by 0 bases, the J end by 1 base, with 9 bases between. For the CDR3, the DNA is TGTGCCAGCAGTTACTCGTGGGGAAGGAACACTGAAGCTTTCTTT. Translation: CASSYSWGRNTEAFF.